This TCR beta chain was captured in a study of blood T cell repertoires in COVID-19. On the study more broadly: The samples span acute and convalescent COVID-19 from the United States, Italy and Spain. Sources were T cells, B-cell-depleted T cells, or PBMCs; the material itself was cDNA or gDNA.

Study processing details: Counts of nucleated cells, estimated from reference gene primer amplification, were obtained. The method was immunoSEQ multiplex PCR; TCRdb's version includes in-frame clones alone and lacks a portion of them. V and J calls and clone size are those listed in that table; D and trimming were worked out from the DNA. The sample includes 160,000 or so clones, approximately 85% of them seen just once. CDR1 and CDR2 from the germline V gene are ENHRY and SYGVKD. There are 14 residues in the CDR3. V was clipped by 10 bases and J by 3 bases; unmatched bases: 10. This clonotype was sampled from a woman in her sixties or seventies with COVID-19, enrolled during active disease. This chain connects TRBV10-3 to TRBJ1-1; 8 bases match TRBD1. The sample comprised peripheral blood. The CDR3 sequence is CATRLATGDTEAFF. The CDR3 DNA reads as TGTGCCACCCGCCTAGCGACAGGGGACACTGAAGCTTTCTTT.